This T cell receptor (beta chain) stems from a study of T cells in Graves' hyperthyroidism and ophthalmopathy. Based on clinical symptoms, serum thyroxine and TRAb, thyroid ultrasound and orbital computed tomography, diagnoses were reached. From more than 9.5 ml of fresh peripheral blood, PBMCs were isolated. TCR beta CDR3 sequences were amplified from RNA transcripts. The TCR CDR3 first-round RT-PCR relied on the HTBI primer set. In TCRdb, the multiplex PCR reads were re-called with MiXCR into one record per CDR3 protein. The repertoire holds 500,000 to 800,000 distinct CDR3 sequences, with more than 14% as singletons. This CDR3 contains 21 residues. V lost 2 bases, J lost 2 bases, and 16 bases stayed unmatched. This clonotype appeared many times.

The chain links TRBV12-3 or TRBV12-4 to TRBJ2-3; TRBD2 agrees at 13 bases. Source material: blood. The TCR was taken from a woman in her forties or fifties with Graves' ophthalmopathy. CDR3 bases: TGTGCCAGCAGTTTAAGATTTGGGACTAGCGGGAATTCCAGTATCACAGATACGCAGTATTTT. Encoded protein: CASSLRFGTSGNSSITDTQYF.